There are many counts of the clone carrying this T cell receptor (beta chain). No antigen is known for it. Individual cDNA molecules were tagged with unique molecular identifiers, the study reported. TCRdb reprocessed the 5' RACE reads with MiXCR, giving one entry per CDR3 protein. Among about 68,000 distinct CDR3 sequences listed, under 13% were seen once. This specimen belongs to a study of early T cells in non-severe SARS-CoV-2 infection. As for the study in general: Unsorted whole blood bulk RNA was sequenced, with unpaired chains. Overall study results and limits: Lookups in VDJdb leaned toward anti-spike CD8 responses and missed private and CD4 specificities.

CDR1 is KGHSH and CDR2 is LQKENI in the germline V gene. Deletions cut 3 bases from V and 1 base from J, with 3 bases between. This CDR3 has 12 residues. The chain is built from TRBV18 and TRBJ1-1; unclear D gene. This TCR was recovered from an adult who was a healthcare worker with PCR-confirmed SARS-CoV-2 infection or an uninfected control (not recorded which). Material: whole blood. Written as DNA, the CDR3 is TGTGCCAGCTCACCCTCGAACACTGAAGCTTTCTTT. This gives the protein CASSPSNTEAFF.